Each of the 14 T cell receptor beta chains below was sequenced from the same sample in a study of T cell responses to AZD1222 COVID-19 vaccine. Method: immunoSEQ multiplex PCR; TCRdb's copy keeps in-frame clones and lacks some. Of more than 100,000 clones listed, roughly nine tenths are singletons. The sample was peripheral blood, taken on day 0 of AZD1222 vaccination. These receptors were collected from an adult in good health.

The J gene is TRBJ2-7, the V gene TRBV10-3; no clear D. This CDR3 is built from 12 residues. Trimming removed 10 bases from V and 4 bases from J, with 14 bases in between. Germline CDR1 ENHRY, CDR2 SYGVKD. The CDR3 nucleotides are TGTGCCACCGTTCCTGCCCCGTACGAGCAGTACGTC. This codes for CATVPAPYEQYV.

The chain employs TRBV18 and TRBJ1-5, with a tentative D call TRBD1 (6 bases). The CDR3 runs to 13 residues. With 6 bases removed from V and 5 bases from J, the gap between germline ends came to 11 bases. Germline CDR1 is KGHSH and CDR2 is LQKENI. Written as DNA, the CDR3 is TGTGCCAGCTCCCCGGACAGCGATCAGCCCCAGCATTTT. This encodes CASSPDSDQPQHF.

A single count supports this clone. V gene TRBV7-9 combines with J gene TRBJ1-1; 7 nucleotides line up with TRBD1. Germline V gene lookup returns CDR1 SEHNR and CDR2 FQNEAQ (reference sequence). Trimming at V came to 4 bases and at J to 4 bases, leaving 6 bases not matched to a gene. CDR3 length: 14 residues. CDR3 in amino acids: CASSSSQGVTEAFF. The CDR3 nucleotides read TGTGCCAGCAGCTCCTCCCAGGGGGTCACTGAAGCTTTCTTT.

The chain employs TRBV10-3 and TRBJ2-1; 15 bases are a match to TRBD2. The germline V gene encodes CDR1 ENHRY and CDR2 SYGVKD. The CDR3 spans 18 residues. V was pared by 10 bases and J by 0 bases, with 10 bases of the junction left unmatched. CDR3 protein: CASRTSGRAGSSYNEQFF. DNA of the CDR3: TGTGCCAGCCGGACTAGCGGGAGGGCCGGGAGCTCCTACAATGAGCAGTTCTTC.

The chain couples TRBV19 to TRBJ2-1, with 10 bases lining up with TRBD2. This CDR3 has 15 residues. Trimming took 6 bases from V and 4 from J; bases not matched to a gene: 6. Germline lookup yields CDR1 LNHDA and CDR2 SQIVND (reference sequence). The CDR3 protein is CASSRLAGSYNEQFF. CDR3 coding DNA: TGTGCCAGTAGCCGACTAGCGGGTTCGTACAATGAGCAGTTCTTC.

This rearrangement joins TRBV30 to TRBJ1-1, with 7 bases lining up with TRBD1. This CDR3 region has 15 residues. The germline CDR1 and CDR2 sequences are GTSNPN and SVGIG (reference sequence). V lost 2 bases and J lost 0; bases outside the gene matches: 6. This CDR3 reads CAWSRQGLMNTEAFF. Written as DNA, the CDR3 is TGTGCCTGGAGTCGACAGGGCCTAATGAACACTGAAGCTTTCTTT. Looking up the rest from reference TRBV30 and TRBJ1-1 gives the full variable domain: SQTIHQWPATLVQPVGSPLSLECTVEGTSNPNLYWYRQAAGRGLQLLFYSVGIGQISSEVPQNLSASRPQDRQFILSSKKLLLSDSGFYLCAWSRQGLMNTEAFFGQGTRLTVV.

This sequence joins TRBV7-2 and TRBJ1-2, with D unresolved. The CDR3 has 14 residues. V was trimmed by 5 bases and J by 3 bases, leaving 13 bases between them. The germline gives CDR1 SGHTA, CDR2 FQGNSA. This chain's CDR3 is CASSPGANDYGYTF. The DNA of the CDR3 is TGTGCCAGCAGCCCTGGAGCCAATGACTATGGCTACACCTTC.

The rearrangement links TRBV11-3 to TRBJ2-5; no clear D gene. The germline V gene encodes CDR1 SGHNT and CDR2 YENEEA. The CDR3 has 13 amino acids. The V gene lost 5 bases and the J gene lost 0 bases, with 7 bases spanning the gap. The CDR3 DNA reads TGTGCCAGCAGCCCTTGGGACCAAGAGACCCAGTACTTC. It is translated as CASSPWDQETQYF.

The V gene is TRBV11-2, the J gene TRBJ1-6; 7 bases match TRBD1. This CDR3 is built from 17 residues. J was trimmed by 0 bases and V by 5 bases; bases with no gene match: 7. CDR1 and CDR2 from the germline V gene are SGHAT and FQNNGV. Here the CDR3 reads CASSNPGGGSYNSPLHF. As DNA, the CDR3 is TGTGCCAGCAGCAACCCAGGGGGGGGCTCCTATAATTCACCCCTCCACTTT.

The chain has TRBV7-9 and TRBJ1-1; a possible D gene is TRBD1 (5 bases). V was shortened by 3 bases and J by 5 bases, with 13 bases between the two germline ends. CDR3 length: 14 amino acids. Germline CDR1 SEHNR, CDR2 FQNEAQ (reference sequence). The CDR3 region is CASSFGTKGTEAFF. CDR3 DNA: TGTGCCAGCAGCTTCGGGACTAAAGGAACTGAAGCTTTCTTT.

The chain has TRBV19 and TRBJ1-6; a possible D gene is TRBD1 (6 bases). V gave up 4 bases and J gave up 6 bases, with 13 bases separating them. CDR3 length: 15 amino acids. Germline V gene sequence: CDR1 LNHDA, CDR2 SQIVND (reference sequence). In DNA form, the CDR3 reads TGTGCCAGTAGTACCTCCCAGGGGAGTAATTCACCCCTCCACTTT. As protein: CASSTSQGSNSPLHF.

The chain combines TRBV19 with TRBJ2-4; 7 nucleotides agree with TRBD1. The CDR3 is 15 amino acids. After removal of 7 bases from V and 3 bases from J, the junction contained 9 bases not matched to a gene. From germline, CDR1 is LNHDA and CDR2 SQIVND (reference sequence). CDR3 coding DNA: TGTGCCAGTAACTCTCCAGGGGGTAGCAAAAACATTCAGTACTTC. This gives the protein CASNSPGGSKNIQYF.

This clone was detected once. This chain uses TRBV27 with TRBJ2-6; 8 nucleotides line up with TRBD2. The J segment lost 1 base and the V segment lost 0 bases, leaving 2 bases of the junction unmatched. Looked up from germline, CDR1 is MNHEY and CDR2 is SMNVEV (reference sequence). This CDR3 comprises 17 residues. The CDR3 loop is CASSLSGLASGANVLTF. The CDR3 coding sequence is TGTGCCAGCAGTTTATCAGGACTAGCTTCTGGGGCCAACGTCCTGACTTTC.

The rearrangement uses TRBV28 and TRBJ1-1; possible D gene TRBD1, 6 bases. This CDR3 has 16 residues. The V end was cut by 10 bases, the J end by 5 bases, with 26 bases between. CDR1 and CDR2 (germline): MDHEN, SYDVKM. As DNA, the CDR3 is TGTGCCATCCATCGGGGGCCTACTAATCGGTGGACTGAAGCTTTCTTT. Translated, it gives CAIHRGPTNRWTEAFF.